This T cell receptor beta chain was recorded in a study of T cell responses to AZD1222 COVID-19 vaccine. Overall study results and limits: Spike was spanned by vaccine-associated CD4 TCRs, which were dominant at 160-218 and 743-854.

Profiled with immunoSEQ multiplex PCR; TCRdb holds only in-frame clones, not every one. The sample shows some 150,000 clones, around 93% of them seen only once. The sample holds one count of this clone. What it binds is unknown. The CDR3 runs to 11 residues. Trimming shortened V by 2 bases and J by 6 bases, and 5 bases separated the two germline ends. CDR1 and CDR2 from the germline V gene are SNHLY and FYNNEI. The chain recombines TRBV2 with TRBJ2-7; D unresolved. The sample in question was peripheral blood, obtained on day 0 of AZD1222 vaccination. The source is an adult in good health. CDR3 nucleotide sequence: TGTGCCAGCAGTGAATCGGGCGAGCAGTACTTC. Its translation is CASSESGEQYF.